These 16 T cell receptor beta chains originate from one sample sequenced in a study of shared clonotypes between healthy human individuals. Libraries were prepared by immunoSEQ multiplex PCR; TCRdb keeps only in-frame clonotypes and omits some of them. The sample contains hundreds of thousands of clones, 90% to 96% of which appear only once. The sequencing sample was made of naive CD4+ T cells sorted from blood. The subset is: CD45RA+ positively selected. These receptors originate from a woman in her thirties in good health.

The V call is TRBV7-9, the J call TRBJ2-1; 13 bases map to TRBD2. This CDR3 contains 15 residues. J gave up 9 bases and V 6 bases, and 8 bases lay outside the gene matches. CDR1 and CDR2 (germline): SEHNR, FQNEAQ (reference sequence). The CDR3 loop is CASSRTSGSLGEQFF. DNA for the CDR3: TGTGCCAGCAGTCGGACTAGCGGGAGCTTAGGTGAGCAGTTCTTC.

CDR3 in DNA: TGTGCCAGCAGATCCGAGACAGGGGCTGCCTACGAGCAGTACTTC. Encoded protein: CASRSETGAAYEQYF. The chain combines TRBV6-5 with TRBJ2-7; 8 bases are a match to TRBD1. J gave up 2 bases and V 6 bases, and 9 bases lay outside the gene matches. This CDR3 contains 15 residues. The V gene's germline CDR1 is MNHEY and CDR2 SVGAGI.

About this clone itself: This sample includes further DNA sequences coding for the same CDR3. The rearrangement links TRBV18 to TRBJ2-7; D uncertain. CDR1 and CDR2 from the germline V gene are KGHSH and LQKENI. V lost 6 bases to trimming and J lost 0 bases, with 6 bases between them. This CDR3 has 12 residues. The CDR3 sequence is CASSPHSYEQYF. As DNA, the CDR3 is TGTGCCAGCTCTCCCCACTCCTACGAGCAGTACTTC.

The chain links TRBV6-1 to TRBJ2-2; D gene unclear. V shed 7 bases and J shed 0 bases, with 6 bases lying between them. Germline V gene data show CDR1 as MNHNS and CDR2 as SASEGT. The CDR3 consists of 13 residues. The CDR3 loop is CASKPSNTGELFF. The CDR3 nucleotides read TGTGCCAGCAAGCCATCGAACACCGGGGAGCTGTTTTTT.

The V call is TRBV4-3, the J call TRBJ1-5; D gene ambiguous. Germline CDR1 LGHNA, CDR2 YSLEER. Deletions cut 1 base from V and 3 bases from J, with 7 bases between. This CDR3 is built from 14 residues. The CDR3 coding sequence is TGCGCCAGCAGCCAAGGCCAGAACAATCAGCCCCAGCATTTT. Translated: CASSQGQNNQPQHF.

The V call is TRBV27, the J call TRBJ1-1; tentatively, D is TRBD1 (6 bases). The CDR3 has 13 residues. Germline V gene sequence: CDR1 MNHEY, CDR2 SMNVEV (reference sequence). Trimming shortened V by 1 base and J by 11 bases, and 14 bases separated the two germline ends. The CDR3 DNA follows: TGTGCCAGCAGTTTATTGGGGGGGCAGGGTGCTTTCTTT. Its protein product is CASSLLGGQGAFF.

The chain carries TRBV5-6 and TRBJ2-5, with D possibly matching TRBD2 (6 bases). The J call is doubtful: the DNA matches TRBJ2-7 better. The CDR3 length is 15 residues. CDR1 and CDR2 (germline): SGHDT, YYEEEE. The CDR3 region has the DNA TGTGCCAGCAGCTTGGGAAGGTCTAGCGCCTACGAGCAGTACTTC. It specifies CASSLGRSSAYEQYF.

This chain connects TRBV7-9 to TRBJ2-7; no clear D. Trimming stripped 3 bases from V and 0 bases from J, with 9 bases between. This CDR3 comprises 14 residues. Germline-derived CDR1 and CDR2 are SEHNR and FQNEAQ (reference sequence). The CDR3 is CASSFGQSSYEQYF. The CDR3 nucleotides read TGTGCCAGCAGCTTTGGGCAAAGCTCCTACGAGCAGTACTTC. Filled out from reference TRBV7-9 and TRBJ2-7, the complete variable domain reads DTGVSQNPRHKITKRGQNVTFRCDPISEHNRLYWYRQTLGQGPEFLTYFQNEAQLEKSRLLSDRFSAERPKGSFSTLEIQRTEQGDSAMYLCASSFGQSSYEQYFGPGTRLTVT.

CDR3 residues: CASRKGHSRTRTDTQYF. The CDR3 coding sequence is TGCGCCAGCAGAAAGGGCCACTCTCGGACCCGCACAGATACGCAGTATTTT. The chain carries TRBV5-1 and TRBJ2-3; D ambiguous. Germline-derived CDR1 and CDR2 are SGHRS and YFSETQ. V was clipped by 5 bases and J by 1 base, with 20 bases between them. CDR3 size: 17 residues.

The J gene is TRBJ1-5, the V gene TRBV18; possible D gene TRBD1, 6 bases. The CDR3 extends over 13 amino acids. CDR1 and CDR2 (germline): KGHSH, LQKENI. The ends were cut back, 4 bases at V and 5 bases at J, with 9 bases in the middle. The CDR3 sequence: CASSQGVDQPQHF. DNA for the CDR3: TGTGCCAGCTCACAGGGGGTGGATCAGCCCCAGCATTTT.

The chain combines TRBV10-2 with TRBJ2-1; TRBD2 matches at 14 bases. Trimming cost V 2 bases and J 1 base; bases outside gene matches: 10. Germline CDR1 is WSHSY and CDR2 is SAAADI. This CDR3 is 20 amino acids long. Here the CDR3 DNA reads TGCGCCAGCAGTGAGGACATGGGACTAGCGGGAGCCGGATCCTACAATGAGCAGTTCTTC. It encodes CASSEDMGLAGAGSYNEQFF.

The CDR3 protein is CASSPGTVYEQYF. The CDR3 DNA reads TGCGCCAGCAGCCCAGGGACAGTCTACGAGCAGTACTTC. The V gene is TRBV5-1, the J gene TRBJ2-7; TRBD1 matches at 7 bases. Germline CDR1 reads SGHRS; CDR2 reads YFSETQ. The length of the CDR3 is 13 residues. The ends lost 4 bases at V and 3 bases at J; junction bases unmatched: 4.

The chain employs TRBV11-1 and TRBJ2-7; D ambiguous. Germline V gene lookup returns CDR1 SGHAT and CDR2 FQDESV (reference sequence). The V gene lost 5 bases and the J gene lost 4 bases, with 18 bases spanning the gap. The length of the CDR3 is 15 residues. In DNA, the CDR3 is TGTGCCAGCAGCCCCCACAGCGCAGTTGAGTACGAGCAGTACTTC. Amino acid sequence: CASSPHSAVEYEQYF.

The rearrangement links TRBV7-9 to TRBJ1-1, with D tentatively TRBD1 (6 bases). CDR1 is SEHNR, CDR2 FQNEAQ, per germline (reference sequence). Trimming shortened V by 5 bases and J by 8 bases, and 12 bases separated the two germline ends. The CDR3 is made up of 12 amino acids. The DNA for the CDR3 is TGTGCCAGCAGCCTGGAGACAGGCGAAGCTTTCTTT. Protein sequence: CASSLETGEAFF.

In DNA, the CDR3 is TGCGCCAGCAGCCAAGAGCAGGGGTTGGGGGAGCAGTACTTC. Translating it yields CASSQEQGLGEQYF. The chain has TRBV4-1 and TRBJ2-7; a weak D match, TRBD1 (6 bases). The CDR3 runs to 14 residues. CDR1 is MGHRA, CDR2 YSYEKL, per germline. Deletions cut 0 bases from V and 7 bases from J, with 13 bases between.

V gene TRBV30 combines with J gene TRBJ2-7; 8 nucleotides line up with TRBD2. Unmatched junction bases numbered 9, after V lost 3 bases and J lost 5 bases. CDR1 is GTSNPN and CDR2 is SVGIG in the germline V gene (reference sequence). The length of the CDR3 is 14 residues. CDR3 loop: CAWRGAGVTDEQYF. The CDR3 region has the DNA TGTGCCTGGAGGGGAGCGGGAGTAACCGACGAGCAGTACTTC. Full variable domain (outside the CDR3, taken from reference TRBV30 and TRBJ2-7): SQTIHQWPATLVQPVGSPLSLECTVEGTSNPNLYWYRQAAGRGLQLLFYSVGIGQISSEVPQNLSASRPQDRQFILSSKKLLLSDSGFYLCAWRGAGVTDEQYFGPGTRLTVT.